This is a list of T cell receptor beta chains from one sample in a study of beta chain features in type 1 diabetes. Method: immunoSEQ multiplex PCR; TCRdb's copy keeps in-frame clones and lacks some. This table holds approximately 250,000 clones, about a sixth found once. The sequencing input was naive CD4+ T cells from blood. The source of these receptors is a man aged 30-40 years with type 1 diabetes. Each CDR3 is given with its conserved first and last residue. A D gene is named only where the DNA matches it firmly. Rows give clone size only sometimes, using once, few, many, or a class for an expanded clone.

len: 14
abundance: NA
d_gene: TRBD1
v_gene: TRBV29-1
j_gene: TRBJ2-3
CDR3aa: CSAELGQGGDTQYF
CDR3nt: TGCAGCGCCGAACTGGGACAGGGAGGAGATACGCAGTATTTT

len: 14
abundance: NA
d_gene: TRBD1
v_gene: TRBV6-1
j_gene: TRBJ2-1
CDR3aa: CASRRDRGNDEQFF
CDR3nt: TGTGCCAGCAGACGGGACAGGGGTAACGATGAGCAGTTCTTC

len: 15
abundance: NA
d_gene: NA
v_gene: TRBV6-6
j_gene: TRBJ2-3
CDR3aa: CASSPGPGGTDTQYF
CDR3nt: TGTGCCAGCAGCCCGGGGCCGGGCGGCACAGATACGCAGTATTTT

len: 13
abundance: NA
d_gene: NA
v_gene: TRBV15
j_gene: TRBJ2-7
CDR3aa: CATSRDLTYEQYF
CDR3nt: TGTGCCACCAGCAGAGATCTTACCTACGAGCAGTACTTC

len: 16
abundance: NA
d_gene: NA
v_gene: TRBV4-3
j_gene: TRBJ2-1
CDR3aa: CASSQESYSPQNEQFF
CDR3nt: TGCGCCAGCAGCCAAGAGTCATATTCGCCTCAGAATGAGCAGTTCTTC

len: 14
abundance: NA
d_gene: TRBD2
v_gene: TRBV29-1
j_gene: TRBJ2-1
CDR3aa: CSARLAGGMDEQFF
CDR3nt: TGCAGCGCGAGACTAGCGGGAGGGATGGATGAGCAGTTCTTC

len: 16
abundance: few
d_gene: NA
v_gene: TRBV29-1
j_gene: TRBJ2-5
CDR3aa: CSVEDPIKDIQETQYF
CDR3nt: TGCAGCGTTGAAGATCCCATTAAGGACATACAAGAGACCCAGTACTTC

len: 15
abundance: NA
d_gene: TRBD1
v_gene: TRBV7-2
j_gene: TRBJ2-1
CDR3aa: CASSLTGGGYNEQFF
CDR3nt: TGTGCCAGCAGCCTTACAGGGGGCGGCTACAATGAGCAGTTCTTC

len: 12
abundance: NA
d_gene: NA
v_gene: TRBV14
j_gene: TRBJ2-5
CDR3aa: CASSQVQETQYF
CDR3nt: TGTGCCAGCAGCCAAGTCCAAGAGACCCAGTACTTC

len: 11
abundance: few
d_gene: NA
v_gene: TRBV19
j_gene: TRBJ2-1
CDR3aa: CASRVGDEQFF
CDR3nt: TGTGCCAGTAGGGTTGGGGATGAGCAGTTCTTC

len: 16
abundance: NA
d_gene: NA
v_gene: TRBV4-2
j_gene: TRBJ2-5
CDR3aa: CASSQPTRPSQETQYF
CDR3nt: TGTGCCAGCAGCCAACCGACTAGACCCTCCCAAGAGACCCAGTACTTC

len: 18
abundance: few
d_gene: TRBD2
v_gene: TRBV9
j_gene: TRBJ2-1
CDR3aa: CASSGPWTSGRDYNEQFF
CDR3nt: TGTGCCAGCAGCGGGCCCTGGACTAGCGGGAGGGACTACAATGAGCAGTTCTTC

len: 12
abundance: few
d_gene: NA
v_gene: TRBV29-1
j_gene: TRBJ2-6
CDR3aa: CSGLYGANVLTF
CDR3nt: TGCAGCGGTTTGTATGGGGCCAACGTCCTGACTTTC

len: 15
abundance: few
d_gene: NA
v_gene: TRBV4-1
j_gene: TRBJ1-1
CDR3aa: CASSQFRNSNTEAFF
CDR3nt: TGCGCCAGCAGCCAGTTCAGAAACTCGAACACTGAAGCTTTCTTT

len: 14
abundance: NA
d_gene: NA
v_gene: TRBV11-2
j_gene: TRBJ2-1
CDR3aa: CASSQSSRGGEQFF
CDR3nt: TGTGCCAGCAGCCAGAGTAGTAGGGGAGGTGAGCAGTTCTTC

len: 13
abundance: few
d_gene: TRBD1
v_gene: TRBV15
j_gene: TRBJ1-1
CDR3aa: CATSRTGGTEAFF
CDR3nt: TGTGCCACCAGCAGAACAGGGGGGACTGAAGCTTTCTTT

len: 14
abundance: few
d_gene: TRBD2
v_gene: TRBV29-1
j_gene: TRBJ2-5
CDR3aa: CSVPTGPGGETQYF
CDR3nt: TGCAGCGTTCCTACCGGGCCGGGGGGAGAGACCCAGTACTTC

len: 15
abundance: few
d_gene: NA
v_gene: TRBV9
j_gene: TRBJ2-7
CDR3aa: CASSVATGTAYEQYF
CDR3nt: TGTGCCAGCAGCGTAGCTACAGGAACAGCCTACGAGCAGTACTTC

len: 16
abundance: NA
d_gene: TRBD2
v_gene: TRBV18
j_gene: TRBJ2-7
CDR3aa: CASSPSGLAGAYEQYF
CDR3nt: TGTGCCAGCTCACCCTCGGGACTAGCGGGAGCTTACGAGCAGTACTTC

len: 13
abundance: NA
d_gene: NA
v_gene: TRBV9
j_gene: TRBJ1-2
CDR3aa: CASSVDRSYGYTF
CDR3nt: TGTGCCAGCAGCGTCGACAGATCCTATGGCTACACCTTC

len: 16
abundance: NA
d_gene: TRBD2
v_gene: TRBV28
j_gene: TRBJ2-1
CDR3aa: CASSSITSGNYNEQFF
CDR3nt: TGTGCCAGCAGTTCCATCACTAGCGGGAACTACAATGAGCAGTTCTTC

len: 13
abundance: NA
d_gene: TRBD1
v_gene: TRBV7-3
j_gene: TRBJ2-1
CDR3aa: CASTPPGGNEQFF
CDR3nt: TGTGCCAGCACCCCTCCAGGGGGCAATGAGCAGTTCTTC

len: 13
abundance: NA
d_gene: NA
v_gene: TRBV29-1
j_gene: TRBJ1-4
CDR3aa: CSGTASTNEKLFF
CDR3nt: TGCAGCGGGACAGCTTCAACTAATGAAAAACTGTTTTTT

len: 15
abundance: few
d_gene: TRBD2
v_gene: TRBV4-3
j_gene: TRBJ2-4
CDR3aa: CASSPGLAGGNIQYF
CDR3nt: TGCGCCAGCAGCCCTGGGCTAGCGGGGGGGAACATTCAGTACTTC

len: 13
abundance: NA
d_gene: NA
v_gene: TRBV2
j_gene: TRBJ1-2
CDR3aa: CASSLQGNYGYTF
CDR3nt: TGTGCCAGCAGCCTACAGGGAAACTATGGCTACACCTTC

len: 14
abundance: NA
d_gene: NA
v_gene: TRBV7-9
j_gene: TRBJ2-6
CDR3aa: CASSLVPGANVLTF
CDR3nt: TGTGCCAGCAGCTTAGTCCCCGGGGCCAACGTCCTGACTTTC

len: 15
abundance: few
d_gene: TRBD1
v_gene: TRBV10-3
j_gene: TRBJ1-1
CDR3aa: CAISQGQGSYTEAFF
CDR3nt: TGTGCCATCAGCCAGGGACAGGGAAGTTATACTGAAGCTTTCTTT

len: 13
abundance: NA
d_gene: NA
v_gene: TRBV7-2
j_gene: TRBJ1-2
CDR3aa: CASSPRREDGYTF
CDR3nt: TGTGCCAGCAGCCCCCGCAGGGAGGACGGCTACACCTTC

len: 14
abundance: few
d_gene: NA
v_gene: TRBV29-1
j_gene: TRBJ2-5
CDR3aa: CSVAVEWGGETQYF
CDR3nt: TGCAGCGTGGCGGTGGAATGGGGTGGCGAGACCCAGTACTTC

len: 20
abundance: once
d_gene: TRBD2
v_gene: TRBV9
j_gene: TRBJ2-7
CDR3aa: CASSVATGLAGDPGPLEQYF
CDR3nt: TGTGCCAGCAGCGTAGCTACAGGACTAGCGGGGGATCCGGGCCCCCTCGAGCAGTACTTC

len: 15
abundance: NA
d_gene: NA
v_gene: TRBV7-2
j_gene: TRBJ2-3
CDR3aa: CASSLASRVTDTQYF
CDR3nt: TGTGCCAGCAGCTTAGCCTCTAGGGTCACAGATACGCAGTATTTT

len: 10
abundance: few
d_gene: NA
v_gene: TRBV20-1
j_gene: TRBJ2-5
CDR3aa: CSAIWETQYF
CDR3nt: TGCAGTGCTATTTGGGAGACCCAGTACTTC

len: 14
abundance: few
d_gene: NA
v_gene: TRBV7-9
j_gene: TRBJ1-1
CDR3aa: CASSLGRGNTEAFF
CDR3nt: TGTGCCAGCAGCTTAGGCAGGGGGAACACTGAAGCTTTCTTT

len: 14
abundance: NA
d_gene: NA
v_gene: TRBV9
j_gene: TRBJ2-7
CDR3aa: CASSVGTPAHEQYF
CDR3nt: TGTGCCAGCAGCGTCGGGACACCAGCCCACGAGCAGTACTTC

len: 17
abundance: NA
d_gene: TRBD2
v_gene: TRBV29-1
j_gene: TRBJ2-2
CDR3aa: CSVAAGGTSYNTGELFF
CDR3nt: TGCAGCGTTGCCGCCGGTGGGACTAGCTATAACACCGGGGAGCTGTTTTTT

len: 14
abundance: NA
d_gene: TRBD1
v_gene: TRBV9
j_gene: TRBJ2-1
CDR3aa: CASSRQGDYNEQFF
CDR3nt: TGTGCCAGCAGTCGACAGGGGGATTACAATGAGCAGTTCTTC

len: 16
abundance: NA
d_gene: NA
v_gene: TRBV7-9
j_gene: TRBJ2-1
CDR3aa: CASSARSGYEGNEQFF
CDR3nt: TGTGCCAGCAGCGCCAGATCCGGATACGAGGGCAATGAGCAGTTCTTC

len: 12
abundance: few
d_gene: NA
v_gene: TRBV11-1
j_gene: TRBJ1-2
CDR3aa: CASGRGADGYTF
CDR3nt: TGTGCCAGCGGTCGAGGGGCCGATGGCTACACCTTC

len: 17
abundance: NA
d_gene: NA
v_gene: TRBV5-1
j_gene: TRBJ2-6
CDR3aa: CASSLGYQASGANVLTF
CDR3nt: TGCGCCAGCAGCTTGGGCTACCAAGCCTCTGGGGCCAACGTCCTGACTTTC

len: 12
abundance: NA
d_gene: NA
v_gene: TRBV6-5
j_gene: TRBJ1-1
CDR3aa: CASSYWRTEAFF
CDR3nt: TGTGCCAGCAGTTATTGGAGAACTGAAGCTTTCTTT

len: 14
abundance: NA
d_gene: TRBD1
v_gene: TRBV6-5
j_gene: TRBJ1-2
CDR3aa: CASNPMKGAYGYTF
CDR3nt: TGTGCCAGCAACCCAATGAAGGGGGCGTATGGCTACACCTTC

len: 15
abundance: few
d_gene: TRBD2
v_gene: TRBV30
j_gene: TRBJ2-3
CDR3aa: CAWRRDYPSTDTQYF
CDR3nt: TGTGCCTGGCGCCGGGACTACCCTAGCACAGATACGCAGTATTTT

len: 14
abundance: NA
d_gene: NA
v_gene: TRBV9
j_gene: TRBJ2-1
CDR3aa: CATAVSGSYNEQFF
CDR3nt: TGTGCCACCGCCGTCAGCGGCTCCTACAATGAGCAGTTCTTC

len: 11
abundance: few
d_gene: NA
v_gene: TRBV7-2
j_gene: TRBJ1-2
CDR3aa: CASSLGGGYTF
CDR3nt: TGTGCCAGCAGCCTGGGGGGTGGCTACACCTTC

len: 15
abundance: few
d_gene: TRBD1
v_gene: TRBV5-1
j_gene: TRBJ2-7
CDR3aa: CASSDQGASYYEQYF
CDR3nt: TGCGCCAGCAGCGATCAGGGGGCTTCTTACTACGAGCAGTACTTC

len: 16
abundance: NA
d_gene: TRBD1
v_gene: TRBV18
j_gene: TRBJ2-3
CDR3aa: CASSDRTGMMADTQYF
CDR3nt: TGTGCCAGCTCGGACAGGACAGGGATGATGGCAGATACGCAGTATTTT

len: 17
abundance: NA
d_gene: TRBD2
v_gene: TRBV29-1
j_gene: TRBJ2-2
CDR3aa: CSVPGGTSGANTGELFF
CDR3nt: TGCAGCGTCCCAGGGGGCACTAGCGGGGCGAACACCGGGGAGCTGTTTTTT

len: 13
abundance: NA
d_gene: TRBD1
v_gene: TRBV7-9
j_gene: TRBJ1-2
CDR3aa: CASSLRDREGDTF
CDR3nt: TGTGCCAGCAGCTTACGGGACAGGGAGGGCGACACCTTC

len: 15
abundance: few
d_gene: NA
v_gene: TRBV7-2
j_gene: TRBJ1-5
CDR3aa: CASSLDRMSNQPQHF
CDR3nt: TGTGCCAGCAGCCTAGACAGGATGAGCAATCAGCCCCAGCATTTT

len: 13
abundance: NA
d_gene: TRBD1
v_gene: TRBV5-6
j_gene: TRBJ2-5
CDR3aa: CASRWDSEETQYF
CDR3nt: TGTGCCAGCCGCTGGGACAGCGAAGAGACCCAGTACTTC

len: 14
abundance: few
d_gene: NA
v_gene: TRBV29-1
j_gene: TRBJ1-1
CDR3aa: CSVREGRLNTEAFF
CDR3nt: TGCAGCGTTCGAGAGGGAAGGTTGAACACTGAAGCTTTCTTT

len: 17
abundance: NA
d_gene: TRBD1
v_gene: TRBV5-6
j_gene: TRBJ2-1
CDR3aa: CASSIDIRDRVLVEQFF
CDR3nt: TGTGCCAGCAGCATAGACATCCGGGACAGGGTATTGGTTGAGCAGTTCTTC

len: 15
abundance: once
d_gene: NA
v_gene: TRBV6-4
j_gene: TRBJ2-1
CDR3aa: CASSDSRLSYNEQFF
CDR3nt: TGTGCCAGCAGTGACTCTAGATTATCCTACAATGAGCAGTTCTTC

len: 12
abundance: NA
d_gene: NA
v_gene: TRBV13
j_gene: TRBJ2-3
CDR3aa: CASSLFRLPQYF
CDR3nt: TGTGCCAGCAGCCTTTTCCGACTCCCGCAGTATTTT

len: 13
abundance: few
d_gene: NA
v_gene: TRBV5-1
j_gene: TRBJ1-4
CDR3aa: CASSQYINEKLFF
CDR3nt: TGCGCCAGCAGCCAATACATTAATGAAAAACTGTTTTTT